Following are 28 T cell receptor delta chains from one sample sequenced in a study of gamma-delta chains in newborns, infants, children. TCRdb redid the clone calls on the reads with CATT. The sample yields over 5,500 delta-chain clones, around 11% seen once. Sequenced input: blood. All receptors derive from a child who was a newborn, infant or young child, either healthy, febrile or measles-vaccinated (not recorded which).

In its sample, this clone is medium-sized. The chain links TRDV1 to TRDJ1, with TRDD3 matching over 9 bases. Germline V CDR1 and CDR2: TSWWSYY, QGS. J gave up 7 bases and V 0 bases, and 15 bases lay outside the gene matches. This CDR3 spans 18 amino acids. This CDR3 reads CALGELGPYWGNDLKLIF. Here the CDR3 DNA reads TGTGCTCTTGGGGAACTTGGCCCCTACTGGGGGAATGACCTTAAACTCATCTTT.

This clone was seen a few times. Other DNA variants within this sample encode the same CDR3. The V call is TRDV2, the J call TRDJ1; 12 bases match TRDD3. Germline values: CDR1 GEAIGNYY, CDR2 EKD. This CDR3 has 20 amino acids. Unmatched junction bases numbered 24, after V lost 3 bases and J lost 8 bases. The chain's CDR3 is CACDELGDTSHLLFLQKLIF. The CDR3 nucleotides are TGTGCCTGTGACGAACTGGGGGATACAAGTCACCTTTTATTTCTCCAAAAACTCATCTTT.

Worth noting for this clone: TCRdb attributes to this sequence the protein of a much larger clone, which differs from the DNA translation at residue 3; a read error is likely, and the protein displayed is translated from the DNA. The rearrangement joins TRDV2 to TRDJ2; 9 positions match TRDD3. CDR3 length: 16 residues. Per germline, CDR1 GEAIGNYY and CDR2 EKD. CDR3 sequence (DNA): TGTGCCCGTGACACACTGGGGGAAGCTTTGACAGCACAACTCTTCTTT. It encodes CARDTLGEALTAQLFF.

With respect to this clone: One base away lies a much larger clone, so this may be a sequencing read error. This chain links TRDV2 with TRDJ1, with 12 bases identical to TRDD3. TCRdb offers no J gene call, so here the DNA was matched to germline to obtain one. Germline assignment: CDR1 GEAIGNYY and CDR2 EKD. The CDR3 length is 15 residues. The V segment lost 2 bases and the J segment 3 bases; nucleotides outside the gene matches: 3. The CDR3 coding sequence is TGTGCCTGTGACATACTGGGGGATACTTCCGATAAACTCATCTTT. It codes for CACDILGDTSDKLIF.

The J gene was reported as TRDJ3; the V gene went uncalled; TRDD3, the table's D call, was not compared with the DNA. The CDR3 spans 18 residues. CDR3 region: CACDTGGPFSWDTRQMFF. CDR3 coding DNA: TGTGCCTGTGACACCGGAGGACCCTTCTCCTGGGACACCCGACAGATGTTTTTC.

This clone has a handful of counts. This sample includes further DNA sequences coding for the same CDR3. The chain has TRDV2 and TRDJ1; D is ambiguous. Germline V gene sequence: CDR1 GEAIGNYY, CDR2 EKD. Between the trimmed V and J ends, which lost 3 bases and 1 base, there was a span of 17 bases. This CDR3 has 16 residues. Here the CDR3 DNA reads TGTGCCTGTGACTCACTACTCCCAACCTTCACCGATAAACTCATCTTT. Translating gives CACDSLLPTFTDKLIF.

The chain links TRDV2 to TRDJ3; the match to TRDD3 covers 10 bases. Germline CDR1 reads GEAIGNYY; CDR2 reads EKD. J gave up 0 bases and V 1 base, and 5 bases lay outside the gene matches. The CDR3 runs to 19 residues. CDR3 amino acids: CACDTGGYFSSWDTRQMFF. CDR3 DNA sequence: TGTGCCTGTGACACTGGGGGATACTTTAGCTCCTGGGACACCCGACAGATGTTTTTC.

This sequence joins TRDV2 and TRDJ3; TRDD3 aligns across 8 bases. V was pared by 0 bases and J by 0 bases, with 15 bases of the junction left unmatched. The germline gives CDR1 GEAIGNYY, CDR2 EKD. This CDR3 contains 22 residues. The CDR3 nucleotides read TGTGCCTGTGACACCGTGTCTGGCTGGGGGAGTCGGAGCTCCTGGGACACCCGACAGATGTTTTTC. It is translated as CACDTVSGWGSRSSWDTRQMFF.

This clone is labeled as large (0.1 to 1%). This specimen includes other DNA sequences encoding the same CDR3. The CDR3 nucleotides read TGTGCCTGTGACACCTTACCGGGGGATACGCTGTACACCGATAAACTCATCTTT. Encoded protein: CACDTLPGDTLYTDKLIF. This sequence joins TRDV2 and TRDJ1, with TRDD3 matching over 10 bases. The CDR3 length is 18 residues. Germline CDR1 GEAIGNYY, CDR2 EKD. J gave up 0 bases and V 0 bases, and 9 bases lay outside the gene matches.

By share, this clone counts as medium-sized. This same CDR3 is encoded by further DNA sequences in the sample. The chain carries TRDV2 and TRDJ1; 9 bases align to TRDD3. Per the germline V gene, CDR1 is GEAIGNYY and CDR2 is EKD. This CDR3 is built from 14 residues. V was pared by 4 bases and J by 2 bases, with 4 bases of the junction left unmatched. CDR3 nucleotide sequence: TGTGCCTGTGATTTACTGGGGGAGACCGATAAACTCATCTTT. It is translated as CACDLLGETDKLIF.

This chain joins TRDV2 and TRDJ3; a weak D match, TRDD3 (5 bases). The CDR3 loop spans 18 amino acids. V dropped 1 base and J dropped 5 bases, with 17 bases sitting between them. Germline loops: CDR1 GEAIGNYY, CDR2 EKD. The CDR3 protein is CACDTIGEKARDTRQMFF. CDR3 nucleotides: TGTGCCTGTGACACAATCGGGGAAAAAGCCCGGGACACCCGACAGATGTTTTTC.

This clone was counted between two and nine times. The V and J genes are TRDV2 and TRDJ3; 9 nucleotides agree with TRDD3. J lost 2 bases, V lost 1 base, and 5 bases had no gene match. Germline CDR1 reads GEAIGNYY; CDR2 reads EKD. This CDR3 is 18 amino acids long. CDR3 in DNA: TGTGCCTGTGACACGTGGGGGATAGGCACCTGGGACACCCGACAGATGTTTTTC. It encodes CACDTWGIGTWDTRQMFF.

This clone was observed a few times. The V and J genes are TRDV2 and TRDJ3; 10 nucleotides agree with TRDD3. Trimming cost V 3 bases and J 0 bases; bases outside gene matches: 7. This CDR3 has 19 residues. Germline CDR1 and CDR2: GEAIGNYY and EKD. CDR3 protein: CACDAVLGDLSWDTRQMFF. The CDR3 DNA reads TGTGCCTGTGACGCCGTACTGGGGGATCTCTCCTGGGACACCCGACAGATGTTTTTC.

In its sample, this clone was seen a few times. The rearrangement uses TRDV2 and TRDJ1, with D unclear. CDR3 length: 18 residues. Germline CDR1 is GEAIGNYY and CDR2 is EKD. V was clipped by 0 bases and J by 0 bases, with 19 bases between them. As DNA, the CDR3 is TGTGCCTGTGACACCGTTTCTCTGGCGGGACCAAACACCGATAAACTCATCTTT. Amino acids: CACDTVSLAGPNTDKLIF.

This clone is medium-sized in the sample. The same CDR3 is also encoded by other DNA sequences in this sample. The rearrangement joins TRDV2 to TRDJ1; 7 nucleotides line up with TRDD3. The J segment lost 0 bases and the V segment lost 1 base, leaving 16 bases of the junction unmatched. This CDR3 region has 19 residues. CDR1 and CDR2 from the germline V gene are GEAIGNYY and EKD. This CDR3 reads CACDTLSGGRTPYTDKLIF. CDR3 bases: TGTGCCTGTGACACTCTCTCTGGGGGGCGAACCCCGTACACCGATAAACTCATCTTT.

This chain uses TRDV2 with TRDJ1; 7 bases match TRDD3. The CDR3 totals 18 residues. The trim removed 0 bases at V and 4 bases at J, leaving 16 bases unmatched. The germline gives CDR1 GEAIGNYY, CDR2 EKD. The CDR3 loop is CACDTVGDPTGDLDKLIF. The CDR3 bases are TGTGCCTGTGACACCGTGGGGGACCCTACTGGGGACCTCGATAAACTCATCTTT.

This clone was counted only a few times. The chain is built from TRDV2 and TRDJ3; TRDD3 aligns across 7 bases. This CDR3 is 19 amino acids long. CDR1 and CDR2 (germline): GEAIGNYY, EKD. V shed 3 bases, J shed 0 bases, and the junction held 10 bases outside the gene matches. Written as DNA, the CDR3 is TGTGCCTGTGACCATACTGGGGATCCAAGCTCCTGGGACACCCGACAGATGTTTTTC. The encoded protein is CACDHTGDPSSWDTRQMFF.

This clone counts as large. Other DNA variants within this sample encode the same CDR3. CDR3 DNA sequence: TGTGCCTGTGACACACTGGGGGCTGAGGTGTACACCGATAAACTCATCTTT. Translating it yields CACDTLGAEVYTDKLIF. The V gene is TRDV2, the J gene TRDJ1; TRDD3 aligns across 8 bases. The germline gives CDR1 GEAIGNYY, CDR2 EKD. This CDR3 is 17 amino acids long. V lost 1 base to trimming and J lost 0 bases; unmatched junction nucleotides: 9.

This CDR3 is CACDTVMSELGDIYGKRELIF. The CDR3 nucleotides read TGTGCCTGTGACACTGTGATGAGCGAACTGGGGGATATCTATGGGAAACGAGAACTCATCTTT. This chain links TRDV2 with TRDJ1, with 11 bases aligning to TRDD3. No J gene is reported in TCRdb; it was inferred here by comparing the DNA with germline. CDR1 GEAIGNYY and CDR2 EKD come from the germline V gene. Trimming removed 1 base from V and 9 bases from J; junction bases left unmatched: 27. The CDR3 runs to 21 residues.

Comment on this clone: TCRdb's protein does not match the DNA translation at residue 3; the protein provided is translated from the DNA. The chain employs TRDV2 and TRDJ1; 7 nucleotides match TRDD3. The CDR3 is 16 amino acids. Per the germline V gene, CDR1 is GEAIGNYY and CDR2 is EKD. CDR3 bases: TGTGCCCGTGACACCCTGGGGGTACTACCTATCGATAAACTCATCTTT. It translates to CARDTLGVLPIDKLIF.

A few counts support this clone. This may be a read error: a much more frequent sequence differs by one nucleotide. The same CDR3 also results from other DNA sequences found in this sample. This chain joins TRDV2 and TRDJ1, with 11 bases aligning to TRDD3. The CDR3 spans 19 residues. CDR1 and CDR2 (germline): GEAIGNYY, EKD. J lost 2 bases, V lost 3 bases, and 16 bases had no gene match. CDR3 sequence reads: CACDPLVLGDTRGTDKLIF. The CDR3 DNA follows: TGTGCCTGTGACCCACTAGTATTGGGGGATACGCGGGGGACCGATAAACTCATCTTT.

This clone is deemed medium-sized. The chain is built from TRDV2 and TRDJ3, with TRDD3 matching over 13 bases. J gave up 3 bases and V 1 base, and 8 bases lay outside the gene matches. The CDR3 has 20 residues. Germline-derived CDR1 and CDR2 are GEAIGNYY and EKD. The CDR3 is CACDTILGDTRRWDTRQMFF. The CDR3 nucleotides are TGTGCCTGTGACACTATACTGGGGGATACGCGGCGCTGGGACACCCGACAGATGTTTTTC.

This clone was detected a few times. The chain links TRDV2 to TRDJ3; TRDD2 or TRDD3 may be the D gene (6 bases each). The CDR3 is 19 amino acids. The germline V and J ends were trimmed by 0 bases and 0 bases, with 14 bases remaining between them. The V gene's germline CDR1 is GEAIGNYY and CDR2 EKD. CDR3 amino acids: CACDTWGSFRSWDTRQMFF. The DNA for the CDR3 is TGTGCCTGTGACACCTGGGGATCCTTCCGCTCCTGGGACACCCGACAGATGTTTTTC.

This clone is medium-sized by share. V and J are TRDV2 and TRDJ1; 8 bases fit TRDD3. V shed 3 bases, J shed 3 bases, and the junction held 8 bases outside the gene matches. Germline loops: CDR1 GEAIGNYY, CDR2 EKD. This CDR3 region has 15 residues. The CDR3 protein is CACDPVGDSADKLIF. The CDR3 bases are TGTGCCTGTGACCCGGTGGGGGATTCGGCCGATAAACTCATCTTT.

Points on this clone: Its ends do not fully match the called genes, so a read error is possible. This chain connects TRDV2 to TRDJ3; the D gene is possibly TRDD3 (5 bases). Here the J gene came from matching the DNA to germline, since TCRdb omits it. Per germline, CDR1 GEAIGNYY and CDR2 EKD. The CDR3 is 12 residues long. This CDR3 is CACAWDTRKMFF. For the CDR3, the DNA is TGTGCCTGTGCCTGGGACACCCGAAAGATGTTTTTC.

In its sample, this clone was seen a few times. A much larger clone is a single base away; this may be a read error. The J gene is TRDJ1, the V gene TRDV2; possible D gene TRDD3, 6 bases. Germline V gene data show CDR1 as GEAIGNYY and CDR2 as EKD. The CDR3 has 18 amino acids. CDR3 in DNA: TGTGCCTGTGACACCGTCGGGCCGAGTGGGGGTCCTCCCGATAGACTCATCTTT. This gives the protein CACDTVGPSGGPPDRLIF.

This clone was found a few times. The sample has other DNA sequences that encode this CDR3 too. The gene calls are TRDV2 and TRDJ1, with a tentative D call TRDD3 (6 bases). Trimming removed 3 bases from V and 1 base from J, with 20 bases in between. Germline V gives CDR1 GEAIGNYY, CDR2 EKD. The CDR3 contains 17 residues. The CDR3 is CACDALLGKGGTDKLIF. The DNA of the CDR3 is TGTGCCTGTGACGCTCTACTGGGAAAGGGCGGCACCGATAAACTCATCTTT.

This clone was picked up a small number of times. The gene calls are TRDV2 and TRDJ1; TRDD3 agrees at 7 bases. TCRdb gives no J gene; it was assigned here by matching the DNA to germline. The CDR3 runs to 19 residues. Germline V gene sequence: CDR1 GEAIGNYY, CDR2 EKD. The V gene end was trimmed by 3 bases and the J gene end by 4 bases; junction bases not matched to a gene: 22. The CDR3 region is CACDGLPSAGGLLSDKLIF. The DNA of the CDR3 is TGTGCCTGTGACGGCCTCCCTTCGGCGGGGGGATTGCTTAGCGATAAACTCATCTTT.